This TCR beta chain was sequenced during a study of regulatory T cells in long-lasting Graves disease. Germline CDR1 is SGHRS and CDR2 is YFSETQ. The CDR3 has 16 amino acids. According to the study, TCR beta libraries were built with iRepertoire HTBI primers and CDR3-region Arm-PCR. A single record per CDR3 protein comes from TCRdb applying MiXCR to the multiplex PCR reads. The sample consists of over 350,000 distinct CDR3 sequences, less than 15% of them appearing once. Time point denoted: newly diagnosed GD, antithyroid drugs for less than 3 months. From RNA extracted from PBMCs, the TCR library was made. This clonotype has a count of ten or more. At one end the junction does not follow the germline gene, possibly because of a read error. The same sample was also used in a study of T cells in Graves' hyperthyroidism and ophthalmopathy.

The TCR was taken from a woman aged 50 to 65 with Graves disease. The sequenced sample was peripheral blood mononuclear cells (PBMCs), obtained at new diagnosis, from a patient treated with antithyroid drugs. The chain is built from TRBV5-1 and TRBJ2-7; TRBD1 matches at 10 bases. DNA for the CDR3: TGCGCCAGCAGTTTGGGACAGGGGCTCCTCTCCTACGAGCAGTACTTC. Protein sequence: CASSLGQGLLSYEQYF. Looking up the rest from reference TRBV5-1 and TRBJ2-7 gives the full variable domain: KAGVTQTPRYLIKTRGQQVTLSCSPISGHRSVSWYQQTPGQGLQFLFEYFSETQRNKGNFPGRFSGRQFSNSRSEMNVSTLELGDSALYLCASSLGQGLLSYEQYFGPGTRLTVT.